This TCR beta chain was recorded in a study of blood T cell repertoires in COVID-19 (dated by TCRdb to 2020 to 2022). Turning to the overall study: Samples covering the acute and convalescent phases of COVID-19 were provided by collaborators in the United States, Italy and Spain. The material from the prospective study consisted of cDNA or gDNA derived from T cells, B-cell-depleted T cells, or PBMCs. Subjects who had been exposed to COVID-19, were actively infected with it, or had recovered from it provided the deeply sampled blood TCRbeta repertoires that made up the dataset. A freely available public database, intended as a resource for researchers studying the immune response to SARS-CoV-2, is where the repertoires were released. The samples were drawn from the first 160 participants of the ongoing ImmuneRACE study and from 1,254 subjects provided by 6 global collaborators. The sample metadata nearly always contained a de-identified subject ID, COVID-19 status, age in years and sex. Where HLA class I and class II types were available, the types were taken from metadata supplied by the sample provider, not from assay-based typing. The research as a whole found: The amount of clinical and demographic metadata varied by source and participant and was provided uncurated.

Participants in the prospective study were enrolled through a virtual design, were aged roughly 18 to 100 years, and lived in 20 to 30 United States geographic areas. Cohort assignment in the prospective study relied on participant-reported clinical history from a screening survey and a study questionnaire. Each participant in the prospective study had whole blood, serum and a nasopharyngeal or oropharyngeal swab collected by mobile phlebotomists. Over a roughly 2-month period, participants in the prospective study had the option of providing additional blood draws and questionnaires. Blood samples from the prospective study were shipped frozen or at room temperature prior to DNA extraction. TCRbeta CDR3 regions were amplified from genomic DNA using the immunoSEQ Assay, a bias-controlled multiplex PCR. On the study's bioinformatics: The number of nucleated cells in each sample was estimated by amplification of reference gene primers within the assay. To quantify the absolute abundance of each unique TCRbeta CDR3 rearrangement, sequence reads were collapsed and filtered. For each sample, productive Simpson clonality was calculated as the square root of Simpson's diversity index across productive rearrangements. TCRdb holds this immuneACCESS table with in-frame rearrangements only. Some clones are missing; in checked studies, unresolved V genes explain under half, and the rest has no known cause. Clone size and the V and J calls come from that table; the DNA yielded D and trimming. The sample profile shows about 260,000 clones; around 80% of them were found once. Of the sample, approximately 4.3% falls within the top ten clones.

With regard to this clone: No antigen is known for it. Base qualities are not at hand, and no much larger clone is one base apart.

The CDR3 runs 17 residues from the cysteine to the phenylalanine. Just CDR3 DNA is preserved here, 51 bases in frame from base 1. The germline V gene encodes CDR1 SGHNT and CDR2 YYREEE (reference sequence). At the junction V is shortened by 4 bases and J by 3 bases; bases outside the gene matches: 11. The sequence is built from TRBV5-4 and TRBJ2-2; 8 central nucleotides agree with TRBD1. The specimen was PBMCs or T cells enriched from blood (not recorded which). The TCR was taken from a man aged 30 to 45 with acute COVID-19. This receptor has the CDR3 CASSRKGQGADTGELFF. In nucleotides, the sequence is TGTGCCAGCAGCCGTAAAGGGCAGGGGGCGGACACCGGGGAGCTGTTTTTT.